The clone carrying this TCR beta chain has more than one count but fewer than ten. Its cognate antigen is unknown. This entry is derived from a study of T cells in Graves' hyperthyroidism and ophthalmopathy. General study results and limits: For ophthalmopathy, model prediction preceded onset by a median roughly 5.9 months.

TCR beta CDR3 regions were amplified from RNA transcripts. Using the HTBI primer set, a first-round RT-PCR was run on the TCR CDR3. Via MiXCR, TCRdb re-called the multiplex PCR reads, giving one row per CDR3 protein. Here the sample spans about 560,000 distinct CDR3 sequences, roughly a sixth being singletons. Germline CDR1 MNHNS, CDR2 SASEGT. Trimming at V came to 8 bases and at J to 2 bases, leaving 7 bases not matched to a gene. This CDR3 comprises 14 residues. The sequence came from a woman under 30 with Graves' hyperthyroidism. The rearrangement uses TRBV6-1 and TRBJ1-2; TRBD1 matches at 8 bases. Sequencing used blood. CDR3 amino acids: CASRNAGGNYGYTF. The DNA for the CDR3 is TGTGCCAGCCGTAACGCAGGGGGCAACTATGGCTACACCTTC.